The 2 T cell receptor beta chains given below trace back to one sample, sequenced in a study of shared clonotypes between healthy human individuals. Assay: immunoSEQ multiplex PCR; the TCRdb copy retains only in-frame clones and omits some. The sample records over 2,000,000 clones, 80% to 95% being singletons. CD8 cells classed as naive were CD45RO-negative and positively selected for CCR7, excluding terminally differentiated effector memory CD45RA+ cells. The sample was naive CD8+ T cells from PBMCs. Every receptor here comes from a man between 18 and 29 years old in good health. Some clones in this sample may be carry-over from other donors' samples.

This sequence joins TRBV27 and TRBJ2-7; D not resolved. This CDR3 is built from 14 residues. Looked up from germline, CDR1 is MNHEY and CDR2 is SMNVEV (reference sequence). The V and J ends lost 3 bases and 2 bases respectively, with 11 bases between them. This CDR3 is CASSFGPAAYEQYF. The CDR3, as DNA: TGTGCCAGCAGTTTTGGTCCTGCTGCCTACGAGCAGTACTTC.

This rearrangement joins TRBV27 to TRBJ1-4; 8 bases are a match to TRBD1. The CDR3 has 15 residues. After removal of 5 bases from V and 8 bases from J, the junction contained 10 bases not matched to a gene. Germline-derived CDR1 and CDR2 are MNHEY and SMNVEV (reference sequence). The CDR3 DNA follows: TGTGCCAGCAGTGGGAAGACAGGGGCGGGAGAAAAACTGTTTTTT. Translation gives CASSGKTGAGEKLFF.